The 9 T cell receptor beta chains below were found in one sample sequenced in a study of CD8+ T cells in alopecia areata. The treatment here: oral pan-JAK inhibitor, 5-10 mg twice daily. cDNA serving as the sequencing template came from extracted, reverse transcribed RNA. Repertoires were generated with immunoSEQ multiplex PCR, while TCRdb's copy carries only in-frame clones and drops some. The repertoire holds some 190,000 clones, with around 56% as singletons. The specimen was CD4+ T cells sorted from blood, collected at week 4, from a patient treated with tofacitinib. Receptor source: a human donor with alopecia areata.

The gene calls are TRBV29-1 and TRBJ1-3, with D perhaps TRBD1 (5 bases). CDR1 is SQVTM, CDR2 ANQGSEA, per germline. V gave up 1 base and J gave up 0 bases, with 7 bases separating them. CDR3 length: 14 amino acids. Here the CDR3 reads CSVEGGVSGNTIYF. For the CDR3, the DNA is TGCAGCGTTGAAGGGGGGGTCTCTGGAAACACCATATATTTT. The full variable domain, with the rest looked up from reference TRBV29-1 and TRBJ1-3, is SAVISQKPSRDICQRGTSLTIQCQVDSQVTMMFWYRQQPGQSLTLIATANQGSEATYESGFVIDKFPISRPNLTFSTLTVSNMSPEDSSIYLCSVEGGVSGNTIYFGEGSWLTVV.

The chain is built from TRBV9 and TRBJ2-5, with a possible D match to TRBD2 (6 bases). The CDR3 totals 14 residues. The germline V and J ends were trimmed by 4 bases and 5 bases, with 15 bases remaining between them. Germline values: CDR1 SGDLS, CDR2 YYNGEE. CDR3: CASSTQGLPETQYF. The CDR3 region has the DNA TGTGCCAGCAGCACCCAGGGACTTCCGGAGACCCAGTACTTC.

The gene calls are TRBV30 and TRBJ2-2, with 10 bases that match TRBD2. Germline assignment: CDR1 GTSNPN and CDR2 SVGIG (reference sequence). After removal of 2 bases from V and 13 bases from J, the junction contained 1 base not matched to a gene. The CDR3 runs 11 residues. The CDR3 region is CAWSLAGVLFF. The CDR3 nucleotides are TGTGCCTGGAGTCTAGCGGGAGTGCTGTTTTTT.

The chain joins TRBV29-1 to TRBJ2-1, with unresolved D. The CDR3 consists of 10 residues. Germline V gives CDR1 SQVTM, CDR2 ANQGSEA. V dropped 6 bases and J dropped 10 bases, with 10 bases sitting between them. The CDR3 DNA is TGCAGCGTGGGCTTAAAGGAGCAGTTCTTC. This translates into CSVGLKEQFF.

The rearrangement links TRBV7-2 to TRBJ2-1; D not certain. CDR3 length: 11 amino acids. Trimming removed 4 bases at V and 5 bases at J, with 3 bases between. The germline V gene encodes CDR1 SGHTA and CDR2 FQGNSA. The CDR3 sequence is CASSWDNEQFF. The CDR3 nucleotides read TGTGCCAGCAGCTGGGACAATGAGCAGTTCTTC.

This clone occurred once. This rearrangement joins TRBV2 to TRBJ2-3, with 7 bases fitting TRBD1. CDR3 length: 13 residues. Germline values: CDR1 SNHLY, CDR2 FYNNEI. With V trimmed by 4 bases and J by 5 bases, 3 bases remained unmatched. Here the CDR3 reads CASSGGGEDTQYF. The DNA for the CDR3 is TGTGCCAGCAGTGGAGGGGGCGAAGATACGCAGTATTTT.

The V and J genes are TRBV14 and TRBJ1-1, with D possibly TRBD1 on 5 matching bases. This CDR3 comprises 13 residues. Trimming removed 6 bases from V and 4 bases from J, with 12 bases in between. Per the germline V gene, CDR1 is SGHDN and CDR2 is FVKESK. CDR3 protein: CASSSRRATEAFF. CDR3 in DNA: TGTGCCAGCAGTTCCCGCAGGGCCACTGAAGCTTTCTTT.

The rearrangement uses TRBV30 and TRBJ1-1, with TRBD1 matching over 7 bases. The CDR3 runs to 13 residues. Germline V gene data show CDR1 as GTSNPN and CDR2 as SVGIG (reference sequence). V trimming: 7 bases; J trimming: 4 bases; junction bases outside the gene matches: 9. CDR3 DNA sequence: TGTGCCTACGGACAGGCTGAGGGCACTGAAGCTTTCTTT. Protein sequence: CAYGQAEGTEAFF.

The chain couples TRBV5-1 to TRBJ2-1, with a tentative D call TRBD2 (6 bases). Trimming removed 4 bases at V and 0 bases at J, with 8 bases between. The germline V gene has CDR1 SGHRS and CDR2 YFSETQ. The length of the CDR3 is 14 residues. The CDR3 DNA sequence: TGCGCCAGCAGCCCGACTAGCTCCTACAATGAGCAGTTCTTC. As protein: CASSPTSSYNEQFF.